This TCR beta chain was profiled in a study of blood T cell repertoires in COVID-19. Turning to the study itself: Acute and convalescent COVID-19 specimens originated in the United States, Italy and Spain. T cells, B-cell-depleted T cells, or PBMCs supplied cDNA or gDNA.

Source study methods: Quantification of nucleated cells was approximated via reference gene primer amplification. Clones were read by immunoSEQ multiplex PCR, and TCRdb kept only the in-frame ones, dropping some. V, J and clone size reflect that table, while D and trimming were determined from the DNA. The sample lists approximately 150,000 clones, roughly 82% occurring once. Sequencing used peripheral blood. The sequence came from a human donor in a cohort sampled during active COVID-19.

This chain's CDR3 is CASIGIRTGEDEQYF. The CDR3, as DNA: TGTGCCAGCATTGGAATCAGGACAGGGGAGGACGAGCAGTACTTC. The J gene is TRBJ2-7, the V gene TRBV6-5, with TRBD1 matching over 9 bases. The CDR3 extends over 15 amino acids. Per the germline V gene, CDR1 is MNHEY and CDR2 is SVGAGI. With 7 bases clipped from V and 5 bases from J, the junction kept 12 bases outside the gene matches.